Detailed here is one T cell receptor (beta chain). The germline V gene encodes CDR1 GTSNPN and CDR2 SVGIG (reference sequence). This CDR3 is 13 amino acids long. Trimming cost V 2 bases and J 4 bases, with 11 bases left between them. The method was immunoSEQ multiplex PCR; TCRdb's version includes in-frame clones alone and lacks a portion of them. This repertoire shows under 200,000 clones, 80% to 85% found once; its top ten account for about 11%. This record belongs to a study of blood T cell repertoires in COVID-19. The sequenced sample consisted of peripheral blood. The source is a man aged 70-80 years with active or convalescent COVID-19. This rearrangement joins TRBV30 to TRBJ1-1, with D possibly TRBD1 on 6 matching bases. CDR3 bases: TGTGCCTGGAGTAAACAGGGCGGCACTGAAGCTTTCTTT. This codes for CAWSKQGGTEAFF. Variable domain in full (rest from reference TRBV30 and TRBJ1-1): SQTIHQWPATLVQPVGSPLSLECTVEGTSNPNLYWYRQAAGRGLQLLFYSVGIGQISSEVPQNLSASRPQDRQFILSSKKLLLSDSGFYLCAWSKQGGTEAFFGQGTRLTVV.